The clone carrying this T cell receptor beta chain was seen at least ten times. The germline V and J ends were trimmed by 5 bases and 13 bases, with 17 bases remaining between them. CDR3 size: 13 residues. Every TCR cDNA molecule bore a unique molecular identifier. In TCRdb, the 5' RACE reads were re-called with MiXCR into one record per CDR3 protein. The sample yields about 52,000 distinct CDR3 sequences, approximately 7% seen once. This entry is derived from a study of spatial heterogeneity in lung cancer. Overall study: The study observed each unique TCR and UMI combination more than ten times on average in raw reads.

Time point defined: sample taken at primary tumor resection. The authors sequenced whole RNA from tumor, nontumor lung or frozen PBMC without sorting. The chain joins TRBV12-3 or TRBV12-4 to TRBJ2-2; D is ambiguous. The sample here was PBMCs, taken at surgery. This receptor was taken from a female donor with early-stage non-small cell lung cancer. DNA for the CDR3: TGTGCCAGCAGTCTACCCCGGCGGCCCCCGCTGTTTTTT. Its translation is CASSLPRRPPLFF.